These 20 T cell receptor beta chains were sequenced from one sample in a study of blood T cell repertoires in COVID-19. Here immunoSEQ multiplex PCR was the method, and the copy in TCRdb shows in-frame clones only, minus some. The sample consists of approximately 77,000 clones, 88% of them appearing once. Sequenced material: peripheral blood. These receptors all come from a woman of 80 years or more with acute or convalescent COVID-19.

V and J are TRBV18 and TRBJ2-1; D possibly corresponds to TRBD2 (7 bases). There are 15 residues in the CDR3. The V gene's germline CDR1 is KGHSH and CDR2 LQKENI. Trimming stripped 0 bases from V and 10 bases from J, with 16 bases between. The CDR3 coding sequence is TGTGCCAGCTCACCACCGTTTGGGGGGGCGGGCGAGCAGTTCTTC. It yields the protein CASSPPFGGAGEQFF.

This CDR3 reads CASSPLTGGSLNSPLHF. The CDR3 DNA reads TGTGCCAGCAGCCCGTTGACGGGGGGCTCGCTAAATTCACCCCTCCACTTT. The J gene is TRBJ1-6, the V gene TRBV3-1 (or the pseudogene TRBV3-2); tentatively, D is TRBD1 (6 bases). The germline V and J ends were trimmed by 4 bases and 7 bases, with 20 bases remaining between them. This CDR3 contains 17 residues. The germline CDR1 and CDR2 sequences are LGHDT and YNNKEL (reference sequence).

The J gene is TRBJ2-2, the V gene TRBV25-1; 7 nucleotides line up with TRBD1. The CDR3 totals 15 residues. V lost 4 bases to trimming and J lost 0 bases; unmatched junction nucleotides: 2. Germline V gene sequence: CDR1 MGHDK, CDR2 SYGVNS. CDR3 in amino acids: CASSGQGTNTGELFF. The CDR3 DNA is TGTGCCAGCAGTGGACAGGGCACGAACACCGGGGAGCTGTTTTTT.

The rearrangement joins TRBV11-2 to TRBJ1-4; 8 bases agree with TRBD1. The CDR3 is 14 amino acids. J lost 7 bases, V lost 5 bases, and 6 bases had no gene match. Per the germline V gene, CDR1 is SGHAT and CDR2 is FQNNGV. DNA of the CDR3: TGTGCCAGCAGCCCGACGACAGGGGTTGAAAAACTGTTTTTT. Amino acid sequence: CASSPTTGVEKLFF.

The chain couples TRBV27 to TRBJ2-1; 9 bases match TRBD2. J gave up 3 bases and V 6 bases, and 3 bases lay outside the gene matches. The V gene's germline CDR1 is MNHEY and CDR2 SMNVEV (reference sequence). The CDR3 sequence is 14 residues long. The chain's CDR3 is CASRSSGNYNEQFF. CDR3 nucleotides: TGTGCCAGCAGGTCTAGCGGGAACTACAATGAGCAGTTCTTC.

CDR3 sequence (DNA): TGTGCCAGCAGTCCCTCGAGAGGAGATCAGCCCCAGCATTTT. Encoded protein: CASSPSRGDQPQHF. The chain links TRBV6-2 or TRBV6-3 to TRBJ1-5; D not certain. The CDR3 has 14 amino acids. Trimming left V 5 bases short and J 5 bases short, with 13 bases between. CDR1 is MNHEY, CDR2 SVGEGT, per germline.

The rearrangement links TRBV7-8 to TRBJ1-2, with TRBD1 as a possible D gene (5 bases). CDR1 and CDR2 (germline): SGHVS, FQNEAQ. V was clipped by 2 bases and J by 2 bases, with 9 bases between them. This CDR3 has 14 amino acids. CDR3 sequence: CASSLKGVNYGYTF. In nucleotides, the CDR3 is TGTGCCAGCAGCTTAAAAGGGGTGAACTATGGCTACACCTTC. The complete variable domain, with remaining parts taken from reference TRBV7-8 and TRBJ1-2, reads GAGVSQSPRYKVAKRGQDVALRCDPISGHVSLFWYQQALGQGPEFLTYFQNEAQLDKSGLPSDRFFAERPEGSVSTLKIQRTQQEDSAVYLCASSLKGVNYGYTFGSGTRLTVV.

The V and J genes are TRBV5-6 and TRBJ1-2; D not certain. Germline-derived CDR1 and CDR2 are SGHDT and YYEEEE. Trimming removed 5 bases from V and 2 bases from J, with 10 bases in between. This CDR3 region has 13 residues. The CDR3, as DNA: TGTGCCAGCAGTTCAGGATGGAACTATGGCTACACCTTC. It specifies CASSSGWNYGYTF.

The chain employs TRBV5-1 and TRBJ2-1; D possibly corresponds to TRBD1 (6 bases). The CDR3 is 17 residues long. The ends were cut back, 0 bases at V and 3 bases at J, with 16 bases in the middle. Germline CDR1 reads SGHRS; CDR2 reads YFSETQ. DNA of the CDR3: TGCGCCAGCAGCTTGGGCCTAGGTACGGACAGCTACAATGAGCAGTTCTTC. The encoded protein is CASSLGLGTDSYNEQFF.

The genes are TRBV29-1 and TRBJ1-1; 7 bases align to TRBD1. V lost 8 bases and J lost 1; bases outside the gene matches: 4. Germline loops: CDR1 SQVTM, CDR2 ANQGSEA. The CDR3 is 12 residues long. In nucleotides, the CDR3 is TGCAGCTCTTGGACAGGGAACACTGAAGCTTTCTTT. Translation: CSSWTGNTEAFF.

V gene TRBV7-2 combines with J gene TRBJ2-2; TRBD2 might be the D (6 bases). The CDR3 sequence is 13 residues long. Trimming pared 5 bases from V and 6 bases from J, leaving 10 bases between. Germline values: CDR1 SGHTA, CDR2 FQGNSA. The DNA for the CDR3 is TGTGCCAGCAGCCTGACTAGACCCGGGGAGCTGTTTTTT. This encodes CASSLTRPGELFF.

A remark on this clone: This CDR3 fails to terminate in the conserved phenylalanine or tryptophan, so it likely reflects a read error. It is unclear where the CDR3 begins or ends on the DNA, so no DNA is shown, and the CDR3 is as TCRdb lists it. The chain recombines TRBV7-2 with TRBJ2-7; TRBD2, the table's D call, lacks a check against the DNA. The CDR3 length is 14 residues, termini included. In germline, CDR1 is SGHTA, CDR2 FQGNSA. The CDR3 reads CASSLAASGRAPLL.

The chain employs TRBV15 and TRBJ2-2; TRBD1 might be the D (6 bases). V shed 9 bases and J shed 8 bases, with 19 bases lying between them. Germline loops: CDR1 LNHNV, CDR2 YYDKDF (reference sequence). The CDR3 loop spans 14 amino acids. CDR3 coding DNA: TGTGCCACTCAACCAGGGGTTGGTCGTGGGGAGCTGTTTTTT. This codes for CATQPGVGRGELFF.

The chain employs TRBV19 and TRBJ1-2, with 9 positions matching TRBD1. The CDR3 runs to 14 residues. Trimming took 5 bases from V and 4 from J; bases not matched to a gene: 5. The germline V gene encodes CDR1 LNHDA and CDR2 SQIVND (reference sequence). The CDR3 sequence is CASSPGQGLYGYTF. The DNA for the CDR3 is TGTGCCAGTAGTCCGGGACAGGGACTCTATGGCTACACCTTC. The variable domain in full, with the rest retrieved from reference TRBV19 and TRBJ1-2, is DGGITQSPKYLFRKEGQNVTLSCEQNLNHDAMYWYRQDPGQGLRLIYYSQIVNDFQKGDIAEGYSVSREKKESFPLTVTSAQKNPTAFYLCASSPGQGLYGYTFGSGTRLTVV.

The chain joins TRBV9 to TRBJ1-1; 7 nucleotides line up with TRBD1. The CDR3 runs 14 residues. V lost 0 bases to trimming and J lost 8 bases; unmatched junction nucleotides: 7. Germline lookup yields CDR1 SGDLS and CDR2 YYNGEE. The CDR3 is CASSVVGQFSEAFF. The CDR3 DNA reads as TGTGCCAGCAGCGTAGTGGGACAGTTCTCCGAAGCTTTCTTT.

This chain connects TRBV11-2 to TRBJ2-1; D gene unclear. Germline V gives CDR1 SGHAT, CDR2 FQNNGV. V dropped 0 bases and J dropped 8 bases, with 5 bases sitting between them. This CDR3 region has 12 residues. The CDR3, as DNA: TGTGCCAGCAGCTTAGACTCCCATGAGCAGTTCTTC. Its translation: CASSLDSHEQFF.

This clone was counted once. The chain recombines TRBV7-2 with TRBJ2-2; possibly TRBD2 for D (5 bases). V lost 7 bases and J lost 0, with 15 bases in between. This CDR3 spans 16 amino acids. CDR1 and CDR2 from the germline V gene are SGHTA and FQGNSA. CDR3 protein: CASTPRSGANTGELFF. The DNA of the CDR3 is TGTGCCAGCACCCCAAGGAGCGGCGCGAACACCGGGGAGCTGTTTTTT. Using reference TRBV7-2 and TRBJ2-2 for the parts outside the CDR3, the full variable domain is GAGVSQSPSNKVTEKGKDVELRCDPISGHTALYWYRQSLGQGLEFLIYFQGNSAPDKSGLPSDRFSAERTGGSVSTLTIQRTQQEDSAVYLCASTPRSGANTGELFFGEGSRLTVL.

The CDR3 nucleotides are TGTGCCTGGAGTAGGGGAGGGGGATCCTACGAGCAGTACTTC. This codes for CAWSRGGGSYEQYF. This sequence joins TRBV30 and TRBJ2-7; D is perhaps TRBD2 (7 bases). V was shortened by 2 bases and J by 1 base, with 12 bases between the two germline ends. In germline, CDR1 is GTSNPN, CDR2 SVGIG (reference sequence). The CDR3 is made up of 14 amino acids.

The chain carries TRBV6-5 and TRBJ1-2; D is uncertain. Trimming removed 6 bases from V and 8 bases from J, with 16 bases in between. The CDR3 totals 13 residues. Germline CDR1 reads MNHEY; CDR2 reads SVGAGI. CDR3 sequence: CASRPTVNRGYTF. CDR3 DNA sequence: TGTGCCAGCAGGCCCACAGTAAACCGGGGCTACACCTTC.

The V gene is TRBV4-2, the J gene TRBJ1-4, with D perhaps matching TRBD1 (5 bases). The V end was cut by 1 base, the J end by 8 bases, with 11 bases between. Per the germline V gene, CDR1 is LGHNA and CDR2 is YNFKEQ. The CDR3 consists of 14 residues. CDR3 sequence: CASSQGFDREKLFF. CDR3 DNA: TGTGCCAGCAGCCAAGGGTTTGACAGAGAAAAACTGTTTTTT.